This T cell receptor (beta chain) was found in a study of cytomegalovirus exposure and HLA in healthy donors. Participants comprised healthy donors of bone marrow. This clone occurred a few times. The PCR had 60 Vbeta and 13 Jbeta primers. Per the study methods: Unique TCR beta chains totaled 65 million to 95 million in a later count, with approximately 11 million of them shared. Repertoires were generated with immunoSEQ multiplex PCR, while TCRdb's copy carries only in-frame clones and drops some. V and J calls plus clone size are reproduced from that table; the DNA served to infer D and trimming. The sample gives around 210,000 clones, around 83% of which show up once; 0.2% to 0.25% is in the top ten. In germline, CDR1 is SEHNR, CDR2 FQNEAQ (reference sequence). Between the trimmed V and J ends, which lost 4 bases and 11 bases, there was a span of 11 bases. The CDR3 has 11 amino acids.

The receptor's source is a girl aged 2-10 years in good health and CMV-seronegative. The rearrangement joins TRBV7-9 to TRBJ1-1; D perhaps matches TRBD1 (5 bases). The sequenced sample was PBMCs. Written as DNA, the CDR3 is TGTGCCAGCAGCTCCCAGGGTCTGGCTTTCTTT. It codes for CASSSQGLAFF.